Shown below are 3 T cell receptor beta chains from a single sample sequenced in a study of T cells in Graves' hyperthyroidism and ophthalmopathy. From RNA transcripts, TCR beta CDR3 regions were amplified. TCR CDR3 regions were first amplified by RT-PCR with HTBI primers. In TCRdb, the multiplex PCR reads were re-called with MiXCR into one record per CDR3 protein. The data contain around 520,000 distinct CDR3 sequences, around 22% of them singletons. The material sequenced was blood. Source of these receptors: a woman in her twenties or thirties with Graves' ophthalmopathy.

The chain combines TRBV30 with TRBJ2-5; D unresolved. V lost 0 bases, J lost 0 bases, and 11 bases lay in between. The CDR3 extends over 15 amino acids. Germline V lookup: CDR1 GTSNPN, CDR2 SVGIG (reference sequence). Written as DNA, the CDR3 is TGTGCCTGGAGTGTAGGAATTGGGTACCAAGAGACCCAGTACTTC. This gives the protein CAWSVGIGYQETQYF.

This rearrangement joins TRBV6-1 to TRBJ1-2; 9 nucleotides align to TRBD1. The CDR3 has 15 residues. J gave up 6 bases and V 6 bases, and 11 bases lay outside the gene matches. The germline V gene encodes CDR1 MNHNS and CDR2 SASEGT. This CDR3 is CASRIPGQGRDGYTF. The CDR3 DNA reads as TGTGCCAGCAGGATTCCGGGACAGGGACGAGATGGCTACACCTTC.

Only a few counts were recorded for this clonotype. This chain connects TRBV6-1 to TRBJ1-5; tentative D call: TRBD1 (5 bases). The germline gives CDR1 MNHNS, CDR2 SASEGT. V lost 3 bases and J 0 bases, leaving 9 bases between the germline ends. This CDR3 spans 15 amino acids. CDR3 nucleotides: TGTGCCAGCAGTGACCTCAGGGATAGCAATCAGCCCCAGCATTTT. Protein: CASSDLRDSNQPQHF.